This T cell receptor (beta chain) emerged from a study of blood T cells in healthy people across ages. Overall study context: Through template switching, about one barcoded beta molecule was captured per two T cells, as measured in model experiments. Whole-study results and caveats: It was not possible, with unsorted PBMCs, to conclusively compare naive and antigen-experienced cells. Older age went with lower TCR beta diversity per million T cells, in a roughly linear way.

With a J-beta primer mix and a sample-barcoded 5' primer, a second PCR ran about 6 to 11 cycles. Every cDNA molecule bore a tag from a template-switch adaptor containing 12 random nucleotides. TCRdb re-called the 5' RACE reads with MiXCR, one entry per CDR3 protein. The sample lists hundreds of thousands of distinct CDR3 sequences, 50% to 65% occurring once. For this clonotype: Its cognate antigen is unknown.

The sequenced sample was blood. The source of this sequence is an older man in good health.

The CDR3 here is CSARDRGSGANVLTF. The CDR3 nucleotides are TGCAGTGCTAGAGATCGTGGGTCGGGGGCCAACGTCCTGACTTTC. The chain recombines TRBV20-1 with TRBJ2-6; D not resolved. Per germline, CDR1 DFQATT and CDR2 SNEGSKA (reference sequence). Trimming removed 0 bases from V and 4 bases from J, with 10 bases in between. The CDR3 loop spans 15 amino acids.